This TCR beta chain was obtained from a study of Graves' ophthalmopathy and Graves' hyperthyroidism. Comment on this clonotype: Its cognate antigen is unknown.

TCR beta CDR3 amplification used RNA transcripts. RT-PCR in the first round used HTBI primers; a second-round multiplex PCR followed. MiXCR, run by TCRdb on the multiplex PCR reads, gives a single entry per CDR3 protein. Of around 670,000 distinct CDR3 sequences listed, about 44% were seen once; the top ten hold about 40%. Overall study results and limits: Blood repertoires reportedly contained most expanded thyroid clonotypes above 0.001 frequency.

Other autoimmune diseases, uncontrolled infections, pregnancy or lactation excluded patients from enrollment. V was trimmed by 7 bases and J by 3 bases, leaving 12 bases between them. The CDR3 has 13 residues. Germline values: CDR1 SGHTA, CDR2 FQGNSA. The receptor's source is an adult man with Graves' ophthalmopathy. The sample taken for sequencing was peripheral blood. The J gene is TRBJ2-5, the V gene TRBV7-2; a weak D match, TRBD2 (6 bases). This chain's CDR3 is CASNPSGEETQYF. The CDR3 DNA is TGTGCCAGCAACCCGTCGGGGGAAGAGACCCAGTACTTC.